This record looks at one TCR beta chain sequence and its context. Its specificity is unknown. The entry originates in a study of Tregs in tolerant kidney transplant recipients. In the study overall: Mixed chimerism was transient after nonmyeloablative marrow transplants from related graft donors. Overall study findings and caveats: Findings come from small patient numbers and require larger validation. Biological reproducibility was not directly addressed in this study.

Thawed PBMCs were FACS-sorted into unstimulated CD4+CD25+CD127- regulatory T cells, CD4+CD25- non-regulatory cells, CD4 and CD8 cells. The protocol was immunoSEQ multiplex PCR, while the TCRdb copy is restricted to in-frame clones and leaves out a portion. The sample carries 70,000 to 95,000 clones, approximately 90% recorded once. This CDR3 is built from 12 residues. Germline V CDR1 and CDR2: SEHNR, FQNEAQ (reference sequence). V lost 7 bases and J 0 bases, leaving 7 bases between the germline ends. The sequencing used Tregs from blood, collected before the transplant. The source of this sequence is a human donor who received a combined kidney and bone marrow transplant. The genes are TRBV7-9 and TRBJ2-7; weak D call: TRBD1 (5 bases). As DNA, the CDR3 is TGTGCCAGCACTCAGGGCTCCTACGAGCAGTACTTC. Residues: CASTQGSYEQYF.